The next 8 T cell receptor beta chains were all read from a single sample in a study of CD8+ T cells in alopecia areata (dated by TCRdb to 2017 to 2018). Library preparation employed the immunoSEQ multiplex PCR assay. To provide template for TCR sequencing, every sample had RNA extracted and reverse transcribed into cDNA. The clones in this table, taken by TCRdb from immuneACCESS, are in-frame only. Not every clone is retained; where verified, under half of the shortfall comes from an unresolved V gene, and the cause of the rest is unknown. Across this sample there are 65,000 to 100,000 clones, with around 54% seen only once. The ten largest clones take up 5.7% of the sample. Source material: NKG2D-high CD8+ T cells sorted from blood. This specimen's cell subset or site label, per the study, means: sorted CD8+ NKG2D-high blood T cells. The receptors were sampled from a human donor with alopecia areata.

A few counts support this clone. The genes are TRBV29-1 and TRBJ2-5; 7 bases line up with TRBD1. CDR3 length: 11 residues. The germline gives CDR1 SQVTM, CDR2 ANQGSEA. V lost 0 bases and J lost 13; bases outside the gene matches: 5. CDR3 sequence reads: CSVEDGTVPYF. The CDR3 DNA is TGCAGCGTTGAAGATGGGACAGTCCCGTACTTC.

The chain recombines TRBV2 with TRBJ2-7, with 7 nucleotides matching TRBD2. The V segment lost 8 bases and the J segment 7 bases; nucleotides outside the gene matches: 2. The CDR3 has 10 residues. The germline V gene encodes CDR1 SNHLY and CDR2 FYNNEI. In DNA, the CDR3 is TGTGCCAGCCGGGGGGAAGAGCAGTACTTC. It translates to CASRGEEQYF.

The J gene is TRBJ1-2, the V gene TRBV27; 8 bases match TRBD1. Unmatched junction bases numbered 2, after V lost 0 bases and J lost 8 bases. CDR1 is MNHEY, CDR2 SMNVEV, per germline (reference sequence). The CDR3 length is 13 residues. CDR3 sequence: CASSLSRGQGYTF. DNA for the CDR3: TGTGCCAGCAGTTTATCCAGGGGGCAAGGCTACACCTTC.

The rearrangement uses TRBV29-1 and TRBJ2-6; possibly TRBD1 for D (6 bases). Trimming shortened V by 6 bases and J by 3 bases, and 18 bases separated the two germline ends. The germline V gene encodes CDR1 SQVTM and CDR2 ANQGSEA. This CDR3 spans 16 amino acids. CDR3 sequence (DNA): TGCAGCGTGGACGATACAGGGCCTTTTGGGGCCAACGTCCTGACTTTC. It codes for CSVDDTGPFGANVLTF.

V and J are TRBV18 and TRBJ2-1, with 7 nucleotides matching TRBD1. Germline V lookup: CDR1 KGHSH, CDR2 LQKENI. V was clipped by 6 bases and J by 2 bases; unmatched bases: 7. This CDR3 is built from 15 residues. In DNA, the CDR3 is TGTGCCAGCTCCCTAACAGGGGTCCCCTACAATGAGCAGTTCTTC. This codes for CASSLTGVPYNEQFF.

This chain connects TRBV28 to TRBJ2-7, with 7 bases matching TRBD2. CDR3 length: 14 residues. With 3 bases clipped from V and 0 bases from J, the junction kept 2 bases outside the gene matches. Germline lookup yields CDR1 MDHEN and CDR2 SYDVKM. The CDR3 nucleotides are TGTGCCAGCAGTTTCGGGGGGAGCTCCTACGAGCAGTACTTC. Protein product: CASSFGGSSYEQYF.

This clone was detected only a few times. The chain carries TRBV29-1 and TRBJ2-7; D unresolved. The CDR3 is 11 amino acids. The germline V gene encodes CDR1 SQVTM and CDR2 ANQGSEA. Trimming removed 5 bases at V and 0 bases at J, with 5 bases between. In DNA form, the CDR3 reads TGCAGCGTTAGGAGCTCCTACGAGCAGTACTTC. Translated, it gives CSVRSSYEQYF.

Only a few counts were recorded for this clone. This sequence joins TRBV29-1 and TRBJ2-2, with D hard to call. The CDR3 has 12 amino acids. The V end lost 5 bases, the J end lost 5 bases, and 9 bases lay between the germline ends. Germline V CDR1 and CDR2: SQVTM, ANQGSEA. The CDR3 protein is CSVRAETGELFF. As DNA, the CDR3 is TGCAGCGTTCGGGCAGAGACCGGGGAGCTGTTTTTT.